A selection of T cell receptor beta chains follows, all from one sample in a study of CD8 T cells in ankylosing spondylitis. Via MiXCR, TCRdb re-called the 5' RACE reads, giving one row per CDR3 protein. The sample holds roughly 230,000 distinct CDR3 sequences; 8.2% are singletons and the top ten take 4% to 5.5%. The sample was blood, either unsorted or a sorted T cell fraction (not recorded which). These receptor sequences come from a female donor with ankylosing spondylitis or in good health (not recorded which). Each CDR3 is given with its conserved first and last residue. D genes are given only for firm matches. Expanded clones get a size class; other rows say once, few or many, or leave the size out.

d_call	v_call	clone_size	j_call	cdr3_aa	cdr3_nt
NA	TRBV2	many	TRBJ2-5	CASSEAQETQYF	TGTGCCAGCAGTGAGGCCCAAGAGACCCAGTACTTC
NA	TRBV12-3/TRBV12-4	many	TRBJ1-5	CASSLGASLNQPQHF	TGTGCCAGCAGCTTAGGGGCCAGCCTCAATCAGCCCCAGCATTTT
NA	TRBV29-1	many	TRBJ1-4	CSVGGGAGEKLFF	TGCAGCGTTGGGGGCGGCGCCGGGGAAAAACTGTTTTTT
NA	TRBV6-2/TRBV6-3	many	TRBJ2-2	CASPYARRPGSCFF	NA
NA	TRBV11-2	few	TRBJ2-6	CASSLEGAGKSSGANVLTF	TGTGCCAGCAGCTTAGAGGGGGCCGGGAAGAGCTCTGGGGCCAACGTCCTGACTTTC
NA	TRBV7-9	few	TRBJ1-2	CASSLTTRGYGYTF	TGTGCCAGCAGCCTCACTACCCGGGGCTATGGCTACACCTTC
NA	TRBV12-3/TRBV12-4	many	TRBJ2-1	CASSETNGSEQFF	TGTGCCAGCAGTGAGACGAATGGAAGTGAGCAGTTCTTC
NA	TRBV19	many	TRBJ1-5	CASSSQWDLSQPQHF	TGTGCCAGTAGTTCTCAGTGGGATTTGAGTCAGCCCCAGCATTTT
TRBD2	TRBV20-1	many	TRBJ2-4	CSAGRTAGRADNIQYF	TGCAGTGCGGGGAGAACAGCGGGGAGGGCGGACAACATTCAGTACTTC
NA	TRBV10-3	many	TRBJ2-5	CAIGAGQEETQYF	TGTGCCATCGGGGCGGGCCAAGAGGAGACCCAGTACTTC
NA	TRBV20-1	many	TRBJ2-1	CSAPNSPAGANEQFF	TGCAGTGCCCCTAATTCCCCTGCGGGTGCCAATGAGCAGTTCTTC
NA	TRBV7-6	many	TRBJ1-2	CASSSDGGGGYTF	TGTGCCAGCAGCTCCGACGGCGGGGGTGGCTACACCTTC
NA	TRBV20-1	many	TRBJ1-5	CSAGALSNQPQHF	TGCAGTGCCGGGGCCCTTAGCAATCAGCCCCAGCATTTT
TRBD1	TRBV12-3/TRBV12-4	many	TRBJ1-5	CASSSETGAYQPQHF	TGTGCCAGCAGCTCCGAGACAGGGGCCTATCAGCCCCAGCATTTT
NA	TRBV7-2	many	TRBJ2-3	CASSSITDTQYF	TGTGCCAGCAGCTCCATCACAGATACGCAGTATTTT
TRBD2	TRBV7-2	many	TRBJ2-7	CASSLKFPSGPSYEQYF	TGTGCCAGCAGCTTAAAGTTCCCTAGCGGGCCCTCCTACGAGCAGTACTTC
NA	TRBV7-2	few	TRBJ1-2	CASSATGAATNYGYTF	TGTGCCAGCAGCGCCACGGGGGCAGCTACTAACTATGGCTACACCTTC
TRBD1	TRBV11-2	many	TRBJ2-1	CASSPDRGELGNEQFF	TGTGCCAGCAGCCCGGACAGGGGGGAATTGGGCAATGAGCAGTTCTTC
TRBD1	TRBV20-1	many	TRBJ1-4	CSAHGQGGNEKLFF	TGCAGTGCCCACGGACAGGGTGGTAATGAAAAACTGTTTTTT
NA	TRBV7-2	many	TRBJ2-7	CASSLAVYEQYF	TGTGCCAGCAGCTTAGCTGTCTACGAGCAGTACTTC
NA	TRBV27	many	TRBJ1-6	CASSFGHNTSPLHF	TGTGCCAGCAGTTTCGGACACAACACCTCACCCCTCCACTTT
TRBD2	TRBV11-2	many	TRBJ2-7	CASSRLGLASYEQYF	TGTGCCAGCAGCCGCTTAGGACTAGCTTCCTACGAGCAGTACTTC
TRBD2	TRBV7-9	few	TRBJ2-7	CASSSPLAGWDEQYF	TGTGCCAGCAGCTCACCTCTAGCGGGTTGGGACGAGCAGTACTTC
NA	TRBV5-1	NA	TRBJ2-5	CASSLVPGAQETQYF	TGCGCCAGCAGCTTGGTGCCTGGGGCTCAAGAGACCCAGTACTTC
NA	TRBV7-9	few	TRBJ2-7	CASSPVQGSYEQYF	TGTGCCAGCAGCCCGGTACAGGGCTCCTACGAGCAGTACTTC
TRBD1	TRBV9	few	TRBJ1-3	CASSPRPRGQGGNTIYF	TGTGCCAGCAGCCCGAGGCCCAGGGGGCAAGGTGGAAACACCATATATTTT
NA	TRBV7-6	many	TRBJ2-1	CASSRGTETYNEQFF	TGTGCCAGCAGCCGAGGGACGGAAACTTACAATGAGCAGTTCTTC
NA	TRBV20-1	many	TRBJ2-3	CSVGTQYF	TGCAGTGTTGGTACGCAGTATTTT
NA	TRBV20-1	many	TRBJ2-7	CSARESYEQYF	TGCAGTGCTCGTGAATCCTACGAGCAGTACTTC
NA	TRBV6-5	many	TRBJ2-3	CASMRADTQYF	TGTGCCAGCATGCGGGCAGATACGCAGTATTTT
TRBD2	TRBV20-1	many	TRBJ2-3	CSAPDGGREDTQYF	TGCAGTGCACCCGATGGGGGGAGGGAAGATACGCAGTATTTT
TRBD2	TRBV12-3/TRBV12-4	many	TRBJ2-2	CASSFPRTSGTNTGELFF	TGTGCCAGCAGTTTTCCCCGGACTAGCGGCACGAACACCGGGGAGCTGTTTTTT
NA	TRBV29-1	many	TRBJ2-7	CSVGDNSYEQYF	TGCAGCGTTGGGGACAACTCCTACGAGCAGTACTTC
TRBD2	TRBV7-2	NA	TRBJ2-7	CASILTSGYEQYF	TGTGCCAGCATCCTCACTAGCGGATACGAGCAGTACTTC
NA	TRBV20-1	many	TRBJ2-5	CSALSVSETQYF	TGCAGTGCCCTTAGCGTTTCGGAGACCCAGTACTTC
TRBD2	TRBV11-2	many	TRBJ2-3	CASSSRLAGPTDTQYF	TGTGCCAGCAGCTCCCGACTAGCGGGGCCCACAGATACGCAGTATTTT
NA	TRBV7-2	many	TRBJ2-2	CASSSLFSGELFF	TGTGCCAGCAGCTCCTTATTTTCCGGGGAGCTGTTTTTT
NA	TRBV20-1	many	TRBJ1-4	CSWRGAGDEKLFF	TGCAGTTGGAGGGGGGCAGGGGATGAAAAACTGTTTTTT
NA	TRBV18	NA	TRBJ2-1	CASSWGYHGVTLWGRAANEQFF	TGTGCCAGCTCTTGGGGGTATCATGGTGTAACATTGTGGGGCCGCGCGGCCAATGAGCAGTTCTTC
NA	TRBV20-1	NA	TRBJ2-7	CSAVEYEQYF	TGCAGTGCCGTTGAGTACGAGCAGTACTTC
TRBD1	TRBV7-8	NA	TRBJ2-3	CASSSTDRDRSDTQYF	TGTGCCAGCAGCTCGACCGACAGGGACAGGTCAGATACGCAGTATTTT
TRBD2	TRBV7-9	NA	TRBJ2-7	CASSDQVPSGRPPYF	TGTGCCAGCAGCGACCAAGTTCCTAGCGGGAGGCCCCCGTACTTC
NA	TRBV30	many	TRBJ2-2	CASRGASNTGELFF	TGTGCCTCGAGGGGGGCCTCGAACACCGGGGAGCTGTTTTTT
NA	TRBV9	NA	TRBJ2-3	CASSLRTSGVGNTQYF	TGTGCCAGCAGCCTTCGGACCTCTGGGGTGGGGAATACGCAGTATTTT
TRBD2	TRBV5-4	once	TRBJ2-1	CASSFRLAGYNEQFF	TGTGCCAGCAGCTTCCGACTAGCGGGCTACAATGAGCAGTTCTTC
TRBD2	TRBV5-1	many	TRBJ2-5	CASSLKPKGGVSGQETQYF	TGCGCCAGCAGCCTCAAACCAAAGGGAGGGGTCTCGGGGCAAGAGACCCAGTACTTC
NA	TRBV18	many	TRBJ2-3	CASSPAGDTQYF	TGTGCCAGCAGCCCCGCAGGGGATACGCAGTATTTT
NA	TRBV14	many	TRBJ2-5	CASSREAVRPQYF	TGTGCCAGCAGCCGGGAGGCTGTTAGGCCCCAGTACTTC
NA	TRBV29-1	many	TRBJ2-5	CSAAAGPETQYF	TGCAGCGCCGCCGCAGGGCCAGAGACCCAGTACTTC
TRBD2	TRBV12-3/TRBV12-4	many	TRBJ2-3	CASIGTSDTQYF	TGTGCCAGCATCGGGACTAGCGATACGCAGTATTTT
TRBD2	TRBV7-9	NA	TRBJ2-5	CASSPIRTSGQETQYF	TGTGCCAGCAGCCCCATTCGGACTAGCGGACAAGAGACCCAGTACTTC
NA	TRBV18	many	TRBJ2-7	CASSRGGPDSGDYYEQYF	TGTGCCAGCTCACGAGGGGGGCCAGATTCAGGCGACTACTACGAGCAGTACTTC
NA	TRBV7-9	few	TRBJ1-1	CASSPQGWSVEAFF	TGTGCCAGCAGCCCACAGGGTTGGTCAGTAGAAGCTTTCTTT
NA	TRBV20-1	many	TRBJ2-1	CSANPRINEQFF	TGCAGTGCTAACCCCAGAATCAATGAGCAGTTCTTC
TRBD2	TRBV12-3/TRBV12-4	many	TRBJ2-5	CASTPTGTSDEETQYF	TGTGCCAGCACCCCGACCGGGACTAGCGATGAAGAGACCCAGTACTTC